Each of the 16 T cell receptor beta chains below was sequenced from the same sample in a study of cytotoxic CD8 clonotypes in ibrutinib-treated CLL. Clones were read by immunoSEQ multiplex PCR, and TCRdb kept only the in-frame ones, dropping some. The sample holds just over 200,000 clones, 70% seen once. Material: PBMCs, obtained after 12 months of ibrutinib treatment. The receptor source for this set is a human donor with chronic lymphocytic leukemia.

The chain is built from TRBV4-1 and TRBJ1-2; D not certain. Trimming pared 3 bases from V and 2 bases from J, leaving 16 bases between. CDR1 and CDR2 (germline): MGHRA, YSYEKL. This CDR3 region has 16 residues. CDR3: CASSHESLGPNYGYTF. In DNA form, the CDR3 reads TGCGCCAGCAGCCACGAATCCTTAGGACCGAACTATGGCTACACCTTC.

The chain joins TRBV27 to TRBJ1-4; D is unresolved. The CDR3 length is 15 residues. Trimming cost V 2 bases and J 0 bases, with 7 bases left between them. Germline CDR1 is MNHEY and CDR2 is SMNVEV (reference sequence). The CDR3 nucleotides read TGTGCCAGCAGTTTACGCTACGCAACTAATGAAAAACTGTTTTTT. It is translated as CASSLRYATNEKLFF.

The chain joins TRBV6-1 to TRBJ2-2; D perhaps matches TRBD1 (6 bases). Germline CDR1 reads MNHNS; CDR2 reads SASEGT. The CDR3 is 16 amino acids. V was cut by 2 bases and J by 1 base, with 11 bases left in between. The CDR3 bases are TGTGCCAGCAGTGAAATGGGGGCCCTGAACACCGGGGAGCTGTTTTTT. It is translated as CASSEMGALNTGELFF.

The chain joins TRBV6-6 to TRBJ2-1; 9 bases line up with TRBD2. The CDR3 contains 13 residues. The junction had 2 bases not matched to a gene; V was cut back by 5 bases and J by 6 bases. CDR1 and CDR2 from the germline V gene are MNHNY and SVGAGI (reference sequence). The chain's CDR3 is CASSRRGGNEQFF. The CDR3 bases are TGTGCCAGCAGTCGGCGGGGGGGCAATGAGCAGTTCTTC.

The genes are TRBV6-5 and TRBJ2-2; D ambiguous. This CDR3 has 16 amino acids. Per the germline V gene, CDR1 is MNHEY and CDR2 is SVGAGI. V gave up 0 bases and J gave up 4 bases, with 12 bases separating them. This chain's CDR3 is CASSYSMVRPTGELFF. The CDR3 nucleotides are TGTGCCAGCAGTTACTCGATGGTCCGACCCACCGGGGAGCTGTTTTTT.

V gene TRBV7-9 combines with J gene TRBJ1-5; D remains ambiguous. The CDR3 runs 13 residues. Per germline, CDR1 SEHNR and CDR2 FQNEAQ (reference sequence). The V end lost 8 bases, the J end lost 2 bases, and 10 bases lay between the germline ends. The CDR3 protein is CASGFEGNQPQHF. As DNA, the CDR3 is TGTGCCAGCGGATTCGAGGGCAATCAGCCCCAGCATTTT.

The chain uses TRBV30 and TRBJ1-1, with 7 bases lining up with TRBD1. There are 16 residues in the CDR3. CDR1 and CDR2 (germline): GTSNPN, SVGIG (reference sequence). V lost 2 bases and J lost 2; bases outside the gene matches: 11. CDR3: CAWSLLRDRRNTEAFF. The CDR3 DNA sequence: TGTGCCTGGAGTCTTCTCCGGGACAGAAGAAACACTGAAGCTTTCTTT.

This clone has only one observation. The chain has TRBV4-3 and TRBJ2-1; a possible D gene is TRBD2 (6 bases). The CDR3 loop spans 15 amino acids. V was trimmed by 1 base and J by 3 bases, leaving 10 bases between them. Germline loops: CDR1 LGHNA, CDR2 YSLEER. The CDR3 region is CASSQVGLDYNEQFF. The CDR3 nucleotides read TGCGCCAGCAGCCAAGTGGGACTTGACTACAATGAGCAGTTCTTC.

The CDR3 sequence: CASSHGTGGNSNQPQHF. The CDR3 DNA follows: TGCGCCAGCAGCCATGGGACAGGGGGAAATAGCAATCAGCCCCAGCATTTT. V is TRBV4-1 and J is TRBJ1-5; 11 bases fit TRBD1. CDR1 MGHRA and CDR2 YSYEKL come from the germline V gene. V shed 3 bases, J shed 0 bases, and the junction held 4 bases outside the gene matches. The CDR3 sequence is 17 residues long.

This chain connects TRBV15 to TRBJ2-7; D is possibly TRBD1 (5 bases). This CDR3 contains 13 residues. Germline CDR1 LNHNV, CDR2 YYDKDF (reference sequence). The V and J ends lost 1 base and 3 bases respectively, with 7 bases between them. For the CDR3, the DNA is TGTGCCACCAGCAGAGGTGACAGCTACGAGCAGTACTTC. Amino acid sequence: CATSRGDSYEQYF.

V is TRBV9 and J is TRBJ2-1; 11 nucleotides align to TRBD2. This CDR3 has 16 amino acids. J lost 0 bases, V lost 5 bases, and 4 bases had no gene match. CDR1 is SGDLS and CDR2 is YYNGEE in the germline V gene. CDR3 coding DNA: TGTGCCAGCAGACCTAGCGGGGGGAGCTCCTACAATGAGCAGTTCTTC. This encodes CASRPSGGSSYNEQFF.

This chain links TRBV9 with TRBJ1-1; D call uncertain. Trimming cost V 2 bases and J 0 bases, with 8 bases left between them. Looked up from germline, CDR1 is SGDLS and CDR2 is YYNGEE. This CDR3 is 14 amino acids long. CDR3 nucleotides: TGTGCCAGCAGCGTGGTGCAGGTGAACACTGAAGCTTTCTTT. The encoded protein is CASSVVQVNTEAFF.

V gene TRBV4-1 combines with J gene TRBJ2-7; D unclear. CDR3 length equals 16 residues. Germline V lookup: CDR1 MGHRA, CDR2 YSYEKL. The V and J ends lost 0 bases and 1 base respectively, with 13 bases between them. DNA for the CDR3: TGCGCCAGCAGCCAAGAGTCAACAGCGACTTCCTACGAGCAGTACTTC. Protein sequence: CASSQESTATSYEQYF.

This sequence joins TRBV29-1 and TRBJ2-1; 9 bases map to TRBD1. From germline, CDR1 is SQVTM and CDR2 ANQGSEA. The CDR3 extends over 14 amino acids. V shed 7 bases, J shed 0 bases, and the junction held 4 bases outside the gene matches. The CDR3 is CSASDRGSYNEQFF. Written as DNA, the CDR3 is TGCAGCGCTTCGGACAGGGGCTCCTACAATGAGCAGTTCTTC.

The chain uses TRBV23-1 and TRBJ1-2; D uncertain. TRBV23-1 is an open reading frame, and its role is uncertain. The CDR3 extends over 12 amino acids. V lost 0 bases, J lost 8 bases, and 7 bases lay in between. The CDR3 DNA is TGCGCCAGCAGTCAATCAGAGTACGGCTACACCTTC. Its protein is CASSQSEYGYTF.

This clone was detected once. This chain joins TRBV6-4 and TRBJ1-2, with a tentative D call TRBD1 (5 bases). V shed 2 bases and J shed 2 bases, with 9 bases lying between them. In germline, CDR1 is MRHNA, CDR2 SNTAGT. The CDR3 totals 14 residues. The CDR3 nucleotides are TGTGCCAGCAGTGACGGGGCCGGGAACTATGGCTACACCTTC. Its protein is CASSDGAGNYGYTF.